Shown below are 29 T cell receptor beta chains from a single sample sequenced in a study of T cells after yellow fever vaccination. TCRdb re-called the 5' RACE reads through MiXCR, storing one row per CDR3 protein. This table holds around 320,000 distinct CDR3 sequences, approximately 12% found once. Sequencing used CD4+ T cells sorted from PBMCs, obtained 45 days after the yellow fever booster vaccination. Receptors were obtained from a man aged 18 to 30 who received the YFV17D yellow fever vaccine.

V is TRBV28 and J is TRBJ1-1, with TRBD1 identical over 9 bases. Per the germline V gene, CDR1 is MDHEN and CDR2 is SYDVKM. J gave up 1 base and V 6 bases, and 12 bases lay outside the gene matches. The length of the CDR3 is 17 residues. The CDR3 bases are TGTGCCAGCAGCCCTAACAGGGGGCAAAGGGGGAACACTGAAGCTTTCTTT. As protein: CASSPNRGQRGNTEAFF.

CDR3 DNA sequence: TGTGCCACCCGAGAGGGGACTGAAGCTTTCTTT. Translating gives CATREGTEAFF. The rearrangement joins TRBV3-1 to TRBJ1-1, with a possible D match to TRBD1 (5 bases). Germline lookup yields CDR1 LGHDT and CDR2 YNNKEL (reference sequence). V lost 10 bases and J 5 bases, leaving 11 bases between the germline ends. The CDR3 totals 11 residues.

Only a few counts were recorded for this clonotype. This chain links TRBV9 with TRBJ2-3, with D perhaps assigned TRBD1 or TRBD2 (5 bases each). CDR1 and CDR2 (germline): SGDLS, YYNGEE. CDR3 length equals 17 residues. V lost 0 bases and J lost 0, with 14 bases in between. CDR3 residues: CASSVDGAAGSTDTQYF. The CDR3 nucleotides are TGTGCCAGCAGCGTAGACGGGGCCGCCGGTAGCACAGATACGCAGTATTTT.

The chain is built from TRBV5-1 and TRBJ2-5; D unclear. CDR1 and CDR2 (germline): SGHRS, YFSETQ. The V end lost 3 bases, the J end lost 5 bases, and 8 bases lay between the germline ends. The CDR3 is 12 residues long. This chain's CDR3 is CASSYPPETQYF. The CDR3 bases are TGCGCCAGCAGCTACCCACCGGAGACCCAGTACTTC.

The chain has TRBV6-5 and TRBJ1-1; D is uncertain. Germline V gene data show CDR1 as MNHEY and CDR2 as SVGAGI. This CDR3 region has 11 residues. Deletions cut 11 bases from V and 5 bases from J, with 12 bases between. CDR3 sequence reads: CAPWPTTEAFF. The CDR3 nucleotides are TGTGCCCCCTGGCCGACAACTGAAGCTTTCTTT.

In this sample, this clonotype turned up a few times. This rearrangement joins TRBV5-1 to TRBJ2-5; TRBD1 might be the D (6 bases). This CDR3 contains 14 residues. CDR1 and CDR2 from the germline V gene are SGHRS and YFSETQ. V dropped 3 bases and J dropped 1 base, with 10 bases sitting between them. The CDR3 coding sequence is TGCGCCAGCAGCTCAACAGGGTTCCAAGAGACCCAGTACTTC. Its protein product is CASSSTGFQETQYF.

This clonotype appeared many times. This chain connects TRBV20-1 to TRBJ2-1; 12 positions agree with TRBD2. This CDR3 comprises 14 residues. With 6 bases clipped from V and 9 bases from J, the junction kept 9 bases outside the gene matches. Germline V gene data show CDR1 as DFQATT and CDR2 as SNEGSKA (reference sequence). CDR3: CSAPLAGGTPEQFF. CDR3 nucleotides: TGCAGTGCCCCCCTAGCGGGGGGGACTCCTGAGCAGTTCTTC.

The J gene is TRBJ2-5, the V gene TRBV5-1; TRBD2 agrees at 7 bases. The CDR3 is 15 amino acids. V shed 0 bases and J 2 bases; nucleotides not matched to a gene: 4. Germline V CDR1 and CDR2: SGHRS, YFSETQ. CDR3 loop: CASSLGSSGQETQYF. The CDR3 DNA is TGCGCCAGCAGCTTGGGGTCTAGCGGACAAGAGACCCAGTACTTC.

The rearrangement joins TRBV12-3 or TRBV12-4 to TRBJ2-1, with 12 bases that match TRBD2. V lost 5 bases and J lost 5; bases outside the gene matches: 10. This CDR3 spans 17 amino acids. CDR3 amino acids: CASSPSRLAGADNEQFF. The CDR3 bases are TGTGCCAGCAGTCCCTCTAGACTAGCGGGGGCCGACAATGAGCAGTTCTTC.

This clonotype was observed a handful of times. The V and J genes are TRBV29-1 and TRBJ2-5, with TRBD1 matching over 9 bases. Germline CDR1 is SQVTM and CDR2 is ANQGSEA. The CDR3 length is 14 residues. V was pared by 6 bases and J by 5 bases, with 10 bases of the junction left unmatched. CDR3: CSVAGDRDGETQYF. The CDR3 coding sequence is TGCAGCGTAGCCGGGGACAGGGACGGGGAGACCCAGTACTTC.

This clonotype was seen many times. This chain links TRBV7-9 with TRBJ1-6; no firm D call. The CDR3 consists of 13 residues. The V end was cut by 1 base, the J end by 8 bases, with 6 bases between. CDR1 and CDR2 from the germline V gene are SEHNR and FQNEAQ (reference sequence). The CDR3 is CASSLGGHSPLHF. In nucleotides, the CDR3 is TGTGCCAGCAGCTTAGGCGGTCATTCACCCCTCCACTTT.

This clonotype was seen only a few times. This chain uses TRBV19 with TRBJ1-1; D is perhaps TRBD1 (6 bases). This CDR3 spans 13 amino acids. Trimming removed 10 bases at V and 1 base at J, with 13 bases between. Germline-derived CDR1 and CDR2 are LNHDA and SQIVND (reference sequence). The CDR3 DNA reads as TGTGCCACCAAGGACAGACAGAACACTGAAGCTTTCTTT. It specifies CATKDRQNTEAFF.

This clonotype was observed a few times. This CDR3 reads CASSPTEQGARGTQYF. As DNA, the CDR3 is TGTGCCAGCTCACCAACGGAACAGGGGGCTAGGGGGACCCAGTACTTC. This chain uses TRBV18 with TRBJ2-5; 9 bases are a match to TRBD1. Germline CDR1 is KGHSH and CDR2 is LQKENI. The CDR3 loop spans 16 amino acids. V lost 2 bases and J lost 7; bases outside the gene matches: 11.

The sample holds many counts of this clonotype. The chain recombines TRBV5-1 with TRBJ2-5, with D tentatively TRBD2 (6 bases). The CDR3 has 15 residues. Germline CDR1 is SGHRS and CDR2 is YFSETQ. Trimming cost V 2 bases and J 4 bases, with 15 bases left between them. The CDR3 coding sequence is TGCGCCAGCAGCTTTTTGGGTAGCGGCGTAGAGACCCAGTACTTC. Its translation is CASSFLGSGVETQYF.

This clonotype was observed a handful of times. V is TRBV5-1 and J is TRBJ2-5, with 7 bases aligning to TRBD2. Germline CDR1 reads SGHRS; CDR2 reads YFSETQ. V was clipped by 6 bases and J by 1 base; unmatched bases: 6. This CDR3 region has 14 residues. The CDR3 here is CASNPSGLQETQYF. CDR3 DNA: TGCGCCAGCAACCCTAGCGGACTCCAAGAGACCCAGTACTTC.

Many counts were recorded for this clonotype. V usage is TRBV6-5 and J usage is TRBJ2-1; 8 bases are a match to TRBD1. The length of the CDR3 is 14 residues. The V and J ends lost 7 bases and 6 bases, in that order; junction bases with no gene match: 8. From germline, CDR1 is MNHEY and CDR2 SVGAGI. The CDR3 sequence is CASTPGQASNEQFF. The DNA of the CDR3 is TGTGCCAGCACCCCGGGACAGGCAAGCAATGAGCAGTTCTTC.

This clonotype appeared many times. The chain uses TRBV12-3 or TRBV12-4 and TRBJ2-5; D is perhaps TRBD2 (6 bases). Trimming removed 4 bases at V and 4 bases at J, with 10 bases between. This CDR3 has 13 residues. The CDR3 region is CASSSGTAETQYF. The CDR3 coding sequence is TGTGCCAGCAGTTCAGGGACTGCAGAGACCCAGTACTTC.

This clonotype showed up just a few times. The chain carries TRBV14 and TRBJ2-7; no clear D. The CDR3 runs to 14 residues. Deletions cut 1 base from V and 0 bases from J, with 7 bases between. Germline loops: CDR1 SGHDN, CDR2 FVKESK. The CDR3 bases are TGTGCCAGCAGCCAAGGACCGGTCTCCTACGAGCAGTACTTC. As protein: CASSQGPVSYEQYF.

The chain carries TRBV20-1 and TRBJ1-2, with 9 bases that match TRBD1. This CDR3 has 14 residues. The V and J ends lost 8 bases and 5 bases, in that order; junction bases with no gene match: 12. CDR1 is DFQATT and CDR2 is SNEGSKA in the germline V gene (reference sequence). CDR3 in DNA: TGCAGTTGTGCGCACAGGGGGCGTCCGTATGGCTACACCTTC. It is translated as CSCAHRGRPYGYTF.

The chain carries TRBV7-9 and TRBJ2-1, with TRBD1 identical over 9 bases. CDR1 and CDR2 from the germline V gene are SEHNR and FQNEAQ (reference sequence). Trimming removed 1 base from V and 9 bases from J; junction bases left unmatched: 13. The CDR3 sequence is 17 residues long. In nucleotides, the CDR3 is TGTGCCAGCAGCTTAGTAGGCCCCGGGACAGGGCTGCGTGAGCAGTTCTTC. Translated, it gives CASSLVGPGTGLREQFF.

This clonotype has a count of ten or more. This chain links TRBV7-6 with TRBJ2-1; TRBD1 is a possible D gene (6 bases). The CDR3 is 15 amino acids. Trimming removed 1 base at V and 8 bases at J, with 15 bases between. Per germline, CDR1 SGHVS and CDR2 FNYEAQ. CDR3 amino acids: CASSLEDGRGHEQFF. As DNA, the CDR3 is TGTGCCAGCAGCTTAGAGGATGGCAGGGGACATGAGCAGTTCTTC.

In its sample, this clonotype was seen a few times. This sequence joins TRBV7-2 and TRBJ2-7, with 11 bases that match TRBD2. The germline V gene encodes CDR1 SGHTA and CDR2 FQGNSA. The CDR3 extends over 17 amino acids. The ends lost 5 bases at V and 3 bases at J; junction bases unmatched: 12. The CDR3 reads CASSPLLAGGTHYEQYF. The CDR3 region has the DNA TGTGCCAGCAGCCCTCTCCTAGCGGGGGGAACTCACTACGAGCAGTACTTC.

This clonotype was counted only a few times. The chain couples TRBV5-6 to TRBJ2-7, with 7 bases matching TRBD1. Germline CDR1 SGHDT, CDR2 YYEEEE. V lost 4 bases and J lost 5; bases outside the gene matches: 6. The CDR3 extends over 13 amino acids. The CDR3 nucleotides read TGTGCCAGCAGCCGTCGAGGGGGCCACGAGCAGTACTTC. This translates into CASSRRGGHEQYF. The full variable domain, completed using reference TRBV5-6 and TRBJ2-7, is DAGVTQSPTHLIKTRGQQVTLRCSPKSGHDTVSWYQQALGQGPQFIFQYYEEEERQRGNFPDRFSGHQFPNYSSELNVNALLLGDSALYLCASSRRGGHEQYFGPGTRLTVT.

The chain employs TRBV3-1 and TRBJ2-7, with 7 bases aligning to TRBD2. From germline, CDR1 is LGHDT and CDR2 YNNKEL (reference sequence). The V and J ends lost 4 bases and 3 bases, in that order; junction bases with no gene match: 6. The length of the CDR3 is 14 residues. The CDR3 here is CASSPSPGGYEQYV. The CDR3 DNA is TGTGCCAGCAGCCCCTCTCCGGGGGGCTACGAGCAGTACGTC.

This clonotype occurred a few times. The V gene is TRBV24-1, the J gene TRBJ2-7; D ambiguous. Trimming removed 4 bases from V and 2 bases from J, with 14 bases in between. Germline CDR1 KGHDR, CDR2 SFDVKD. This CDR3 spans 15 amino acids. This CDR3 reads CATSDPYGITYEQYV. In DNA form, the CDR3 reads TGTGCCACCAGTGACCCCTATGGAATCACCTACGAGCAGTACGTC.

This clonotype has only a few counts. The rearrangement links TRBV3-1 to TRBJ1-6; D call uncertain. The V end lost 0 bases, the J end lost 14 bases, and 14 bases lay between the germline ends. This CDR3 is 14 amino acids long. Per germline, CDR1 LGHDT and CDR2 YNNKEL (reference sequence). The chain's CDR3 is CASSQDLTRSSLHF. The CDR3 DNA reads TGTGCCAGCAGCCAAGATCTGACCAGGAGTTCCCTCCACTTT.

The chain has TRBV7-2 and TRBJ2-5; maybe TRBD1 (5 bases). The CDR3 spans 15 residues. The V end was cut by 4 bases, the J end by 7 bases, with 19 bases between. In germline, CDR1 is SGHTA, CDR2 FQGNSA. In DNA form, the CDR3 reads TGTGCCAGCAGCTCTCTGGGGCATCCGGATGGGACCCAGTACTTC. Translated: CASSSLGHPDGTQYF. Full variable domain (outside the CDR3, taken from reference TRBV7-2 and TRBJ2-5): GAGVSQSPSNKVTEKGKDVELRCDPISGHTALYWYRQSLGQGLEFLIYFQGNSAPDKSGLPSDRFSAERTGGSVSTLTIQRTQQEDSAVYLCASSSLGHPDGTQYFGPGTRLLVL.

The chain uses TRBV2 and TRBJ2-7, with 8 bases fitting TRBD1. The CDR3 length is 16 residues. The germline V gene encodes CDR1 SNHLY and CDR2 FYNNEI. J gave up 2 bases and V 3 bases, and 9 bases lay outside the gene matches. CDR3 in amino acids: CASSDQDRGDPYEQYF. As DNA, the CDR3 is TGTGCCAGCAGTGATCAAGACAGGGGAGATCCCTACGAGCAGTACTTC.

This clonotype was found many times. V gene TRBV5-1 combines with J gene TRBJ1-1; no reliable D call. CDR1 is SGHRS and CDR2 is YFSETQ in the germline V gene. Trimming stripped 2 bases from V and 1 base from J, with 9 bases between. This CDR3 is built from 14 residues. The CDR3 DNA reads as TGCGCCAGCAGCTTCGACGGAGGGAACACTGAAGCTTTCTTT. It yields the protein CASSFDGGNTEAFF.